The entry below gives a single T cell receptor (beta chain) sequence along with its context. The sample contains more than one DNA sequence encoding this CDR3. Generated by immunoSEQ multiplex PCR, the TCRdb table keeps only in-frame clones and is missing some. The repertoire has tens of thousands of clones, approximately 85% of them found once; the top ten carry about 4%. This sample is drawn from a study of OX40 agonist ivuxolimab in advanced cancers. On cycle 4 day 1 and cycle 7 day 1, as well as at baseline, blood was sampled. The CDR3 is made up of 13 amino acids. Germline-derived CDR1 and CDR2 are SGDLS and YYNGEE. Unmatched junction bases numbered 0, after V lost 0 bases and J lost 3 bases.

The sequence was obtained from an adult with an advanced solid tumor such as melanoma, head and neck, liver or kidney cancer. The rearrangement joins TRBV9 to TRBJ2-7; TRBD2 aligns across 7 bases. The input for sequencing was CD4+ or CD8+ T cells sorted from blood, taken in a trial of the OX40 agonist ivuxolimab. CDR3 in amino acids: CASSVGGSYEQYF. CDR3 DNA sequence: TGTGCCAGCAGCGTAGGCGGGAGCTACGAGCAGTACTTC.